The TCR beta chain described here comes from a study of cytomegalovirus exposure and HLA in healthy donors. At the level of the study: A later analysis reported the 100 to 150 validation repertoires used the same platform as the approximately 670 first-cohort repertoires.

Clones were read by immunoSEQ multiplex PCR, and TCRdb kept only the in-frame ones, dropping some. The sample contains around 99,000 clones, more than 70% of which appear only once. Study-wide results and limits: Researchers counted 150 to 200 TCR beta chains as cytomegalovirus-associated.

In regard to this clone: Its target is not known.

While the first cohort had fewer than 850 subjects, the donors belonged to the separate validation cohort of 100 to 150 subjects. Material for sequencing was PBMCs. The clonotype was recovered from a woman aged 18-29 years in good health and CMV-seronegative.

CDR3 sequence reads: CATSPRLAGYYEQYF. In DNA, the CDR3 is TGTGCCACCAGCCCCCGACTAGCGGGTTACTACGAGCAGTACTTC. The chain combines TRBV15 with TRBJ2-7; 10 nucleotides match TRBD2. Germline V gene data show CDR1 as LNHNV and CDR2 as YYDKDF (reference sequence). The trim removed 5 bases at V and 3 bases at J, leaving 7 bases unmatched. The CDR3 totals 15 residues.